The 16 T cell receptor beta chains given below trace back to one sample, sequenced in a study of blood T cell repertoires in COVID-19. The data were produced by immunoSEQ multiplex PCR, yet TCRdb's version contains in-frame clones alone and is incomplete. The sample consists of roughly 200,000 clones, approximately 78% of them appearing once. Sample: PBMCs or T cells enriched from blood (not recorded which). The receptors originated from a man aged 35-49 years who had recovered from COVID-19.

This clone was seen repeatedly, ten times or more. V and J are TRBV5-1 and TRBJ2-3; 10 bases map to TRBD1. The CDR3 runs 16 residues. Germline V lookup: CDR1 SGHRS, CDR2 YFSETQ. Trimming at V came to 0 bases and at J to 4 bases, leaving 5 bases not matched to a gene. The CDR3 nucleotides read TGCGCCAGCAGCTTGGGGGACAGGGGTGAATCAGATACGCAGTATTTT. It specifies CASSLGDRGESDTQYF.

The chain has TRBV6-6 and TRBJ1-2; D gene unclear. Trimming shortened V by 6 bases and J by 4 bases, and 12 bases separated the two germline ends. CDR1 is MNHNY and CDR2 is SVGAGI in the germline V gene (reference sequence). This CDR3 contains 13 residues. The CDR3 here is CASRPQTPYGYTF. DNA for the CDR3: TGTGCCAGCAGGCCACAGACACCCTATGGCTACACCTTC.

CDR3 in amino acids: CASSLFLSGDYNEQFF. The DNA for the CDR3 is TGTGCCAGCAGCCTGTTCCTTAGCGGGGACTACAATGAGCAGTTCTTC. V is TRBV3-1 (or the pseudogene TRBV3-2) and J is TRBJ2-1; 8 nucleotides align to TRBD2. The CDR3 consists of 16 residues. CDR1 and CDR2 (germline): LGHDT, YNNKEL (reference sequence). V lost 4 bases to trimming and J lost 3 bases; unmatched junction nucleotides: 8.

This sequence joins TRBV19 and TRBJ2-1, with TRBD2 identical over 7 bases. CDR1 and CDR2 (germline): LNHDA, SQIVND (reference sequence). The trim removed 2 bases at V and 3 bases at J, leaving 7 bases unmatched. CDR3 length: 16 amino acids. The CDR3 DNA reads TGTGCCAGTAGTATAACCCGGGACTATATCTACAATGAGCAGTTCTTC. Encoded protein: CASSITRDYIYNEQFF.

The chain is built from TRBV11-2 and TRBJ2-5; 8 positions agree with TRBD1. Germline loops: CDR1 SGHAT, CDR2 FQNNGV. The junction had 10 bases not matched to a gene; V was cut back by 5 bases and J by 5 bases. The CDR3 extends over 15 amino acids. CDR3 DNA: TGTGCCAGCAGCATTGGACAGGGTGGGGGGGAGACCCAGTACTTC. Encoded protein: CASSIGQGGGETQYF.

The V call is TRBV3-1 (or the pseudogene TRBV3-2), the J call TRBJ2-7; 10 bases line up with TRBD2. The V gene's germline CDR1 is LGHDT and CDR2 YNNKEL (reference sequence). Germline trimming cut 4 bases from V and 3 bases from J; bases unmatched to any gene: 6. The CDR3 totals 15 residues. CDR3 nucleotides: TGTGCCAGCAGCCCCGGACTAGCGGAAGACTACGAGCAGTACTTC. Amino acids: CASSPGLAEDYEQYF.

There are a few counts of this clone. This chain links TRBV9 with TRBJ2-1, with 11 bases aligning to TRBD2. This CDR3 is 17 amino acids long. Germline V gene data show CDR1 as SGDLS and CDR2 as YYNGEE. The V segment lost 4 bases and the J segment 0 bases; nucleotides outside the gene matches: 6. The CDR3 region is CASSRRTSGSSYNEQFF. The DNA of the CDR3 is TGTGCCAGCAGCCGTCGGACTAGCGGGTCCTCCTACAATGAGCAGTTCTTC.

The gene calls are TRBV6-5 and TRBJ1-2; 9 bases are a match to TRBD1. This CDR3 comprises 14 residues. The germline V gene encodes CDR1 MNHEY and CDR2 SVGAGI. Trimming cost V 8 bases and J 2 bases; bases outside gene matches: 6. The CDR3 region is CASRDRAGNYGYTF. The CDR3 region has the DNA TGTGCCAGCCGGGACAGGGCCGGGAACTATGGCTACACCTTC.

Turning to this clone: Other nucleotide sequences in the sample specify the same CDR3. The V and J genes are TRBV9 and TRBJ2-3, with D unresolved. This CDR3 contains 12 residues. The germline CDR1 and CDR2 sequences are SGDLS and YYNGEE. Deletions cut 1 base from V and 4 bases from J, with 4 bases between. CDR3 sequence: CASSVSADTQYF. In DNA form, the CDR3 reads TGTGCCAGCAGCGTAAGCGCAGATACGCAGTATTTT.

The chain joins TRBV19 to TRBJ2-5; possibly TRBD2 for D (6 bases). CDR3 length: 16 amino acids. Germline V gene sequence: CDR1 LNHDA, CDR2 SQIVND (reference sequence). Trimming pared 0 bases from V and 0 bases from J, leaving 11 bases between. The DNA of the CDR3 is TGTGCCAGTAGTATAGATTCTAGCGCGTACCAAGAGACCCAGTACTTC. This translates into CASSIDSSAYQETQYF. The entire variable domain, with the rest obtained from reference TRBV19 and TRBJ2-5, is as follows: DGGITQSPKYLFRKEGQNVTLSCEQNLNHDAMYWYRQDPGQGLRLIYYSQIVNDFQKGDIAEGYSVSREKKESFPLTVTSAQKNPTAFYLCASSIDSSAYQETQYFGPGTRLLVL.

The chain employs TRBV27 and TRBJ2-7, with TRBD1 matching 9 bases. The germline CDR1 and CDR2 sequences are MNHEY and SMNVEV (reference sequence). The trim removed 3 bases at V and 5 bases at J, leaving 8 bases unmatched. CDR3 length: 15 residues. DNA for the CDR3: TGTGCCAGCAGTTTCCGCGGGACAGGGAACCACGAGCAGTACTTC. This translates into CASSFRGTGNHEQYF.

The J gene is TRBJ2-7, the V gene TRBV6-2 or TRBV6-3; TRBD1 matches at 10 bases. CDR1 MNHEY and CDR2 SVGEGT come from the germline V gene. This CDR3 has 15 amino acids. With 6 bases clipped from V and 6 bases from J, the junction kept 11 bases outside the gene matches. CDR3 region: CASSPRGQGSREQYF. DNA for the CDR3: TGTGCCAGCAGCCCACGGGGACAGGGGTCTCGCGAGCAGTACTTC.

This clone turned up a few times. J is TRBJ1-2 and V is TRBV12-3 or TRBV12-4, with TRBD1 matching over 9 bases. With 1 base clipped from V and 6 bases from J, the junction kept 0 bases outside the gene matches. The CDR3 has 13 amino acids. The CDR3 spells CASSLGTGDGYTF. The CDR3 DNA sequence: TGTGCCAGCAGTTTAGGGACAGGGGATGGCTACACCTTC.

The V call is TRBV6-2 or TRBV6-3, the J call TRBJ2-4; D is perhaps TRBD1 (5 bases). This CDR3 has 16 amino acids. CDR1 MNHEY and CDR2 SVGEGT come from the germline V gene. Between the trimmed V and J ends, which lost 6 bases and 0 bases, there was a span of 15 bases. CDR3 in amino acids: CASSPDSDLAKNIQYF. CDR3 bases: TGTGCCAGCAGCCCTGACAGTGACCTAGCCAAAAACATTCAGTACTTC.

CDR3 protein: CASSPSGGMNTEAFF. The DNA for the CDR3 is TGTGCCAGCAGCCCCAGCGGGGGAATGAACACTGAAGCTTTCTTT. The J gene is TRBJ1-1, the V gene TRBV7-8, with D possibly matching TRBD1 (5 bases). The CDR3 is 15 amino acids. CDR1 and CDR2 from the germline V gene are SGHVS and FQNEAQ. The V and J ends lost 5 bases and 0 bases respectively, with 13 bases between them.

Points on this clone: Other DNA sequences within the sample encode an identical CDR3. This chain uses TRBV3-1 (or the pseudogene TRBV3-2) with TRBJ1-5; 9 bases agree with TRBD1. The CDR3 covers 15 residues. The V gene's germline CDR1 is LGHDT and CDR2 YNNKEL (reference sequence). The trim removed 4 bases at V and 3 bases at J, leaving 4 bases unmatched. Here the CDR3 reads CASSPGTGNNQPQHF. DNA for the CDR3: TGTGCCAGCAGCCCCGGGACAGGGAACAATCAGCCCCAGCATTTT.